A selection of T cell receptor beta chains follows, all from one sample in a study of metastatic and nonmetastatic thyroid tumors. TCRdb re-called clones via MiXCR from the PCR reads. The top ten hold just under 30% of the sample, which has around 22,000 clones, about a tenth seen once. The sample was blood. Receptors were obtained from a female donor with papillary thyroid cancer or a benign thyroid nodule (not recorded which). Some clones in this sample may be carry-over from other donors' samples. The CDR3 runs from the conserved cysteine through the conserved F or W. The order of the fields is V gene, J gene, CDR3 protein.

v_call: TRBV27
j_call: TRBJ1-2
cdr3_aa: CASSLNIDRPGYGYTF

v_call: TRBV28
j_call: TRBJ1-4
cdr3_aa: CVSSLRGSTNEKLFF

v_call: TRBV11-2
j_call: TRBJ2-7
cdr3_aa: CSSSFHRGSSYELYF

v_call: TRBV6-2/TRBV6-3
j_call: TRBJ2-2
cdr3_aa: CASSYSAGVNTGELFF

v_call: TRBV20-1
j_call: TRBJ1-6
cdr3_aa: CSARGQGSSYNSPLHF

v_call: TRBV6-1
j_call: TRBJ2-3
cdr3_aa: CASSSGTGDTDTQYF

v_call: TRBV6-2/TRBV6-3
j_call: TRBJ2-6
cdr3_aa: CASLGTGVSGANVLTF

v_call: TRBV29-1
j_call: TRBJ2-1
cdr3_aa: CSVEEAQGNTDEQFF

v_call: TRBV6-2/TRBV6-3
j_call: TRBJ2-7
cdr3_aa: CASRDGPYEQYF

v_call: TRBV9
j_call: TRBJ2-7
cdr3_aa: CASSEPDRGIHEQYF

v_call: TRBV28
j_call: TRBJ2-1
cdr3_aa: CAIGVSYNEQFF

v_call: TRBV7-9
j_call: TRBJ1-1
cdr3_aa: CASSLEQNTEAFF

v_call: TRBV4-1
j_call: TRBJ2-7
cdr3_aa: CASSQGARGGDEQYF

v_call: TRBV7-2
j_call: TRBJ2-7
cdr3_aa: CASSLGPRESYEQYF

v_call: TRBV4-1
j_call: TRBJ2-1
cdr3_aa: CASSPPKGLRGWDEQFF

v_call: TRBV19
j_call: TRBJ2-7
cdr3_aa: CASSIGGGYEQYF

v_call: TRBV19
j_call: TRBJ1-1
cdr3_aa: CASSFPGQNTEAFF

v_call: TRBV19
j_call: TRBJ1-5
cdr3_aa: CASSFGTGYSNQPQHF

v_call: TRBV15
j_call: TRBJ2-7
cdr3_aa: CATSRDHSGVEQYF

v_call: TRBV20-1
j_call: TRBJ1-1
cdr3_aa: CSARGGENTEAFF

v_call: TRBV7-6
j_call: TRBJ2-7
cdr3_aa: CASSPSRDFSNEQYF

v_call: TRBV29-1
j_call: TRBJ2-2
cdr3_aa: CSARRQGAIAGELFF

v_call: TRBV11-3
j_call: TRBJ2-7
cdr3_aa: CASRSRTGPSYEQYF

v_call: TRBV20-1
j_call: TRBJ2-1
cdr3_aa: CSARDPSGADNEQFF

v_call: TRBV6-1
j_call: TRBJ2-7
cdr3_aa: CASGGRQLSGGEQYF

v_call: TRBV4-1
j_call: TRBJ2-5
cdr3_aa: CASSQVPVIGIQTEETQYF

v_call: TRBV9
j_call: TRBJ2-5
cdr3_aa: CASSVEQDPQETQYF

v_call: TRBV7-8
j_call: TRBJ2-5
cdr3_aa: CASSLGSGKQETQYF

v_call: TRBV2
j_call: TRBJ1-2
cdr3_aa: CASSRDGYTF

v_call: TRBV12-3/TRBV12-4
j_call: TRBJ2-1
cdr3_aa: CASSLTSGRYEQFF

v_call: TRBV20-1
j_call: TRBJ1-1
cdr3_aa: CSASSVRLSEAFF